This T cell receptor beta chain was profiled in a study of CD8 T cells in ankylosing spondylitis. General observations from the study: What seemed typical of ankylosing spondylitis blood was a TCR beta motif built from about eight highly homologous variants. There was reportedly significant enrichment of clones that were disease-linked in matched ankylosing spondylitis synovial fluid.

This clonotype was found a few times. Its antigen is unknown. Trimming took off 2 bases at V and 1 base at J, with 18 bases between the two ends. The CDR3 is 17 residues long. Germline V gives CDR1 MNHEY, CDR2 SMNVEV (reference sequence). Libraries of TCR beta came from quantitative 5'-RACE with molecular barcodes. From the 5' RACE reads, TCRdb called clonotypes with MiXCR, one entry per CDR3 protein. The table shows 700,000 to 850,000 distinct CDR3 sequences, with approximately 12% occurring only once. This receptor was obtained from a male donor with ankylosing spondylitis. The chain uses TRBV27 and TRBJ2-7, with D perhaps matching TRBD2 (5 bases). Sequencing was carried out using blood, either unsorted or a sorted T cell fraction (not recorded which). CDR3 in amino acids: CASSLRFAGTLSYEQYF. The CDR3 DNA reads TGTGCCAGCAGTTTACGGTTTGCGGGTACTTTATCCTACGAGCAGTACTTC.